This record covers a single T cell receptor beta chain. The entry originates in a study of blood T cell repertoires in COVID-19. In germline, CDR1 is MNHEY, CDR2 SMNVEV (reference sequence). The CDR3 covers 15 residues. The V end was cut by 6 bases, the J end by 1 base, with 14 bases between. Original processing methods: Amplification of reference gene primers provided the estimated nucleated cell counts. Assay used: immunoSEQ multiplex PCR; TCRdb lists only in-frame clones, some missing. V and J calls and clone size are copied from that table; D and trimming were computed from the DNA. The data hold 100,000 to 150,000 clones, with over 60% observed a single time.

The rearrangement joins TRBV27 to TRBJ2-3; TRBD2 is a possible D gene (6 bases). The receptor was derived from a woman in her seventies with acute or convalescent COVID-19. Specimen: peripheral blood. The DNA of the CDR3 is TGTGCCAGCAGAGCTACGGCGGGACGCACAGATACGCAGTATTTT. Translation gives CASRATAGRTDTQYF.